This entry features one T cell receptor beta chain sequence. This sample stems from a study of T cells in Graves' hyperthyroidism and ophthalmopathy. TCR beta CDR3 region amplification was performed from RNA transcripts. During a first-round RT-PCR of the TCR CDR3, the HTBI primer set was used. Via MiXCR, TCRdb re-called the multiplex PCR reads, giving one row per CDR3 protein. The sample lists about 640,000 distinct CDR3 sequences, 45% seen once, with 7% to 7.5% in the top ten. V gave up 5 bases and J gave up 8 bases, with 13 bases separating them. This CDR3 has 14 residues. CDR1 and CDR2 (germline): WSHSY, SAAADI.

The chain uses TRBV10-2 and TRBJ1-6; a possible D gene is TRBD1 (6 bases). The clonotype originates from an adult man with Graves' disease, either hyperthyroidism or ophthalmopathy (not recorded which). Sequencing was carried out using peripheral blood or thyroid tissue (not recorded which). The CDR3 protein is CASSLTGPDSPLHF. CDR3 sequence (DNA): TGCGCCAGCAGTTTGACAGGTCCTGATTCACCCCTCCACTTT.